This T cell receptor beta chain was recorded in a study of radiotherapy plus CTLA-4 blockade in lung cancer. Overall study context: Overall, less than 20% of patients showed an objective response, while roughly 28% attained disease control.

In chemo-refractory metastatic non-small-cell lung cancer, patients got ipilimumab CTLA-4 blockade together with focal radiation. Sequencing was performed with immunoSEQ multiplex PCR; in TCRdb, only in-frame clones are kept and a portion is missing. The table has tens of thousands of clones, 80% to 90% seen once. A remark on this clone: Antigen unknown.

The study's findings and limits: Among reported predictors of response, early blood T cell clone dynamics with interferon-beta performed best. In blood, tumor-derived TCR clones expanded after radiotherapy plus ipilimumab.

This CDR3 is built from 14 residues. The germline V and J ends were trimmed by 4 bases and 5 bases, with 16 bases remaining between them. Germline CDR1 is SGHRS and CDR2 is YFSETQ. The sequence was collected from a human donor with non-small cell lung cancer whose response to radiotherapy plus ipilimumab could not be evaluated. Sequencing was performed on peripheral blood, taken from a patient treated with radiotherapy plus ipilimumab. The chain carries TRBV5-1 and TRBJ2-7; D perhaps matches TRBD2 (5 bases). CDR3 in DNA: TGCGCCAGCAGCCCGGACTCCTTGGTCCACGAGCAGTACTTC. This encodes CASSPDSLVHEQYF.